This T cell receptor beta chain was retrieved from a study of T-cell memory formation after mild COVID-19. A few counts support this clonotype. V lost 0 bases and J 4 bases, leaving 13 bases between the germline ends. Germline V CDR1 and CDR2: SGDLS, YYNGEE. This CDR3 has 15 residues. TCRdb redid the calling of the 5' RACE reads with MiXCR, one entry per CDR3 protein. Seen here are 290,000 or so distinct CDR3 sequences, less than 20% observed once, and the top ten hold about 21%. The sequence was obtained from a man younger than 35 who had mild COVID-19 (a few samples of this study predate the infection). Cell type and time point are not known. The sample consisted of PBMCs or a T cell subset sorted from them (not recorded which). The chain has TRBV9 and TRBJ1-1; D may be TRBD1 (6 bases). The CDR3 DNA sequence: TGTGCCAGCAGCGTAGGTGAGGGGGGGAGCACTGAAGCTTTCTTT. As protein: CASSVGEGGSTEAFF.